This entry lists 30 T cell receptor beta chains sequenced from one sample in a study of response to subunit inactivated influenza vaccine (dated by TCRdb to 2016 to 2019). The library was prepared using RT-PCR. TCRdb names Illumina HiSeq 2500 as the instrument used. TCRdb reprocessed the public reads (quality trimming at Q25 with fastp, clone calling with MiXCR) and kept in-frame beta chains. Each CDR3 protein appears once, grouped with its most common genes and DNA. The sample table shows 500,000 or so distinct CDR3 sequences, and more than 15% are seen once. The ten most abundant clones make up over 2.5% of the sample. Here the sequenced sample was CD4+ T cells sorted from PBMCs, taken less than 30 months after vaccination. The receptors stem from a man aged 50-75 years who received an inactivated influenza vaccine. Donor details come from another sample of the same person, matched by shared clones.

The chain combines TRBV12-3 or TRBV12-4 with TRBJ2-5; 9 nucleotides match TRBD2. The CDR3 covers 16 residues. Unmatched junction bases numbered 10, after V lost 7 bases and J lost 1 base. CDR3 loop: CASTLGGSGGQETQYF. CDR3 in DNA: TGTGCCAGCACCCTGGGTGGTAGCGGGGGCCAAGAGACCCAGTACTTC.

This clonotype was seen a few times. This rearrangement joins TRBV5-1 to TRBJ2-2; D possibly corresponds to TRBD1 (7 bases). The germline CDR1 and CDR2 sequences are SGHRS and YFSETQ. Trimming pared 7 bases from V and 7 bases from J, leaving 17 bases between. This CDR3 comprises 14 residues. The CDR3 nucleotides read TGCGCCAGCCTCAAGGAGGGGGCAATCGGGGAGCTGTTTTTT. This gives the protein CASLKEGAIGELFF.

The chain has TRBV20-1 and TRBJ2-7; 8 bases align to TRBD1. In germline, CDR1 is DFQATT, CDR2 SNEGSKA (reference sequence). CDR3 length equals 13 residues. V was pared by 5 bases and J by 5 bases, with 8 bases of the junction left unmatched. CDR3 in amino acids: CSAPRQGSHEQYF. For the CDR3, the DNA is TGCAGTGCTCCGCGACAGGGGTCCCACGAGCAGTACTTC.

CDR3 sequence: CASSQVYRGSTGELFF. CDR3 nucleotide sequence: TGTGCCAGCAGCCAAGTCTACAGGGGATCCACCGGGGAGCTGTTTTTT. The V call is TRBV4-2, the J call TRBJ2-2; 7 bases align to TRBD1. Trimming took 1 base from V and 4 from J; bases not matched to a gene: 6. The germline gives CDR1 LGHNA, CDR2 YNFKEQ. The CDR3 length is 16 residues.

This clonotype was seen only a few times. The J gene is TRBJ2-7, the V gene TRBV6-2 or TRBV6-3; D not resolved. The ends were cut back, 1 base at V and 1 base at J, with 17 bases in the middle. Germline CDR1 reads MNHEY; CDR2 reads SVGEGT. The CDR3 runs to 17 residues. CDR3 coding DNA: TGTGCCAGCAGTTACTTCCCCGGCCTTCAAACATCCTACGAGCAGTACTTC. Protein sequence: CASSYFPGLQTSYEQYF.

This clonotype was recorded many times. The chain couples TRBV5-1 to TRBJ1-1, with TRBD1 identical over 10 bases. The CDR3 runs to 14 residues. With 3 bases clipped from V and 6 bases from J, the junction kept 5 bases outside the gene matches. In germline, CDR1 is SGHRS, CDR2 YFSETQ. DNA of the CDR3: TGCGCCAGCAGCTCCGGGACAGGGGTGGCTGAAGCTTTCTTT. Translation: CASSSGTGVAEAFF.

The chain joins TRBV6-4 to TRBJ2-3; D gene ambiguous. The CDR3 is 14 residues long. Germline V gene lookup returns CDR1 MRHNA and CDR2 SNTAGT. V was trimmed by 2 bases and J by 4 bases, leaving 10 bases between them. The CDR3 spells CASSDQSNADTQYF. The CDR3 bases are TGTGCCAGCAGTGACCAATCCAACGCAGATACGCAGTATTTT.

This rearrangement joins TRBV12-3 or TRBV12-4 to TRBJ2-7, with D tentatively TRBD1 or TRBD2 (5 bases each). V was clipped by 6 bases and J by 1 base, with 16 bases between them. This CDR3 region has 15 residues. This CDR3 is CASSSTGTASYEQYF. CDR3 DNA: TGTGCCAGCAGCTCTACCGGGACGGCTTCCTACGAGCAGTACTTC.

The J gene is TRBJ2-7, the V gene TRBV7-2; D tentatively reads TRBD1 or TRBD2 (5 bases each). Looked up from germline, CDR1 is SGHTA and CDR2 is FQGNSA. V was pared by 3 bases and J by 2 bases, with 17 bases between. The CDR3 is made up of 16 amino acids. In nucleotides, the CDR3 is TGTGCCAGCAGCTTTTGGGTAAGGGACGGAACCTACGAGCAGTACTTC. Translated, it gives CASSFWVRDGTYEQYF.

Here the CDR3 reads CASSLGSRTVRGYTF. DNA of the CDR3: TGTGCCAGCAGCTTAGGGTCGCGGACTGTCCGCGGCTACACCTTC. The genes are TRBV7-2 and TRBJ1-2; D is ambiguous. Germline CDR1 reads SGHTA; CDR2 reads FQGNSA. V lost 1 base to trimming and J lost 8 bases, with 17 bases between them. This CDR3 has 15 residues.

The J gene is TRBJ1-6, the V gene TRBV5-5; D is unresolved. The V gene lost 5 bases and the J gene lost 7 bases, with 16 bases spanning the gap. The CDR3 spans 15 residues. The V gene's germline CDR1 is SGHKS and CDR2 YYEKEE (reference sequence). The CDR3 loop reads CASRLGPGINSPLHF. CDR3 bases: TGTGCCAGCAGACTCGGACCGGGTATCAATTCACCCCTCCACTTT.

This rearrangement joins TRBV1 to TRBJ2-3; TRBD2, the table's D call, lacks a check against the DNA. TRBV1 is reported as a pseudogene. This CDR3 comprises 15 residues. CDR3 amino acids: CTSDGALPFTDTQYF. The CDR3 DNA sequence: TGCACCAGCGACGGGGCCCTCCCTTTCACAGATACGCAGTATTTT.

This clonotype has only a few counts. The chain employs TRBV20-1 and TRBJ2-5; 7 bases are a match to TRBD1. CDR3 length equals 13 residues. Per germline, CDR1 DFQATT and CDR2 SNEGSKA (reference sequence). V shed 6 bases and J 5 bases; nucleotides not matched to a gene: 9. As DNA, the CDR3 is TGCAGTGCCCCTCGAGGGGGCGGGGAGACCCAGTACTTC. Protein sequence: CSAPRGGGETQYF.

The chain carries TRBV24-1 and TRBJ2-1, with TRBD1 matching over 7 bases. The germline CDR1 and CDR2 sequences are KGHDR and SFDVKD. CDR3 length: 13 residues. Trimming took 6 bases from V and 4 from J; bases not matched to a gene: 2. CDR3 nucleotide sequence: TGTGCCACCAGTCCGGGACAGTACAATGAGCAGTTCTTC. Translating it yields CATSPGQYNEQFF.

J is TRBJ2-4 and V is TRBV7-2, with TRBD2 identical over 11 bases. CDR1 SGHTA and CDR2 FQGNSA come from the germline V gene. With 5 bases clipped from V and 0 bases from J, the junction kept 6 bases outside the gene matches. The CDR3 consists of 17 residues. CDR3 bases: TGTGCCAGCAGCATATCTAGCGGGGGGATAGCCAAAAACATTCAGTACTTC. Residues: CASSISSGGIAKNIQYF.

This chain uses TRBV4-1 with TRBJ1-1; D gene unclear. The length of the CDR3 is 15 residues. V gave up 2 bases and J gave up 0 bases, with 10 bases separating them. Germline assignment: CDR1 MGHRA and CDR2 YSYEKL. CDR3 sequence (DNA): TGCGCCAGCAGCCAATCGCAGGTACTGAACACTGAAGCTTTCTTT. It translates to CASSQSQVLNTEAFF.

The V call is TRBV20-1, the J call TRBJ2-5; 8 bases match TRBD2. The junction had 0 bases not matched to a gene; V was cut back by 3 bases and J by 3 bases. This CDR3 comprises 12 residues. Germline CDR1 DFQATT, CDR2 SNEGSKA (reference sequence). The CDR3 is CSARTSEETQYF. The CDR3 DNA is TGCAGTGCTAGGACTAGCGAAGAGACCCAGTACTTC.

The CDR3 loop is CASSSAPTGYEQYF. In nucleotides, the CDR3 is TGCGCCAGCAGCTCGGCCCCGACAGGATACGAGCAGTACTTC. V and J are TRBV5-1 and TRBJ2-7, with D perhaps matching TRBD1 (6 bases). CDR3 length: 14 residues. The germline V gene encodes CDR1 SGHRS and CDR2 YFSETQ. V lost 3 bases, J lost 4 bases, and 14 bases lay in between.

In this sample, this clonotype turned up a few times. The genes are TRBV10-3 and TRBJ2-7; 9 nucleotides agree with TRBD1. In germline, CDR1 is ENHRY, CDR2 SYGVKD. The CDR3 sequence is 12 residues long. The J segment lost 5 bases and the V segment lost 10 bases, leaving 6 bases of the junction unmatched. CDR3 sequence reads: CASRTGEHEQYF. The DNA for the CDR3 is TGTGCCAGTCGGACAGGGGAACACGAGCAGTACTTC.

J is TRBJ1-1 and V is TRBV20-1; 8 nucleotides agree with TRBD1. The CDR3 extends over 14 amino acids. Losses at the gene ends were 2 bases for V and 2 bases for J; bases not matched to a gene: 4. CDR1 and CDR2 from the germline V gene are DFQATT and SNEGSKA (reference sequence). The CDR3 sequence is CSARNRGLNTEAFF. CDR3 coding DNA: TGCAGTGCTAGAAACAGGGGGTTAAACACTGAAGCTTTCTTT.

A word on this clonotype: A much larger clone differs from this one at a single base, so this may be a read error. This chain joins TRBV20-1 and TRBJ2-2, with 9 bases fitting TRBD2. Germline-derived CDR1 and CDR2 are DFQATT and SNEGSKA (reference sequence). The CDR3 runs 15 residues. The DNA for the CDR3 is TGCGCTTGGGGCGGGAGGGCCCTTGACACCGGGGGGCTGTTTTTT. Protein: CAWGGRALDTGGLFF.

This clonotype has a count of ten or more. The chain has TRBV20-1 and TRBJ2-1, with D unresolved. Germline V gene sequence: CDR1 DFQATT, CDR2 SNEGSKA (reference sequence). Trimming took 5 bases from V and 6 from J, leaving 14 bases between them. This CDR3 is built from 13 residues. CDR3 bases: TGCAGTGCTCCACGATTAGTAGGCAATGAGCAGTTCTTC. This translates into CSAPRLVGNEQFF.

The chain employs TRBV14 and TRBJ2-2; 9 bases align to TRBD1. This CDR3 has 15 residues. V lost 4 bases and J lost 5; bases outside the gene matches: 5. CDR1 and CDR2 from the germline V gene are SGHDN and FVKESK. CDR3 loop: CASSPRDRVTGELFF. CDR3 nucleotide sequence: TGTGCCAGCAGCCCTCGGGACAGGGTAACCGGGGAGCTGTTTTTT.

This chain connects TRBV6-2 or TRBV6-3 to TRBJ2-7; 9 positions agree with TRBD2. Germline loops: CDR1 MNHEY, CDR2 SVGEGT. The CDR3 runs to 15 residues. The ends lost 1 base at V and 5 bases at J; junction bases unmatched: 6. CDR3 sequence (DNA): TGTGCCAGCAGTTACTGGGGTAGCGGGAGCCACGAGCAGTACTTC. This codes for CASSYWGSGSHEQYF.

This clonotype has ten or more counts. The J gene is TRBJ2-2, the V gene TRBV12-3 or TRBV12-4; no clear D gene. CDR3 size: 14 residues. The V gene lost 5 bases and the J gene lost 3 bases, with 10 bases spanning the gap. CDR3: CASSDRAYTGELFF. The CDR3, as DNA: TGTGCCAGCAGTGACCGGGCCTACACCGGGGAGCTGTTTTTT.

J is TRBJ2-1 and V is TRBV15, with D hard to call. CDR3 size: 13 residues. Germline V gene sequence: CDR1 LNHNV, CDR2 YYDKDF (reference sequence). V lost 0 bases and J lost 8, with 8 bases in between. CDR3 nucleotide sequence: TGTGCCACCAGCAGAGATCGACCCTATGAGCAGTTCTTC. The encoded protein is CATSRDRPYEQFF.

This chain links TRBV4-3 with TRBJ1-1; 8 nucleotides line up with TRBD1. Per the germline V gene, CDR1 is LGHNA and CDR2 is YSLEER. The length of the CDR3 is 13 residues. With 4 bases clipped from V and 10 bases from J, the junction kept 8 bases outside the gene matches. The CDR3 sequence is CASSPGTGLGAFF. CDR3 nucleotide sequence: TGCGCCAGCAGCCCCGGGACAGGCCTTGGAGCTTTCTTT.

This clonotype appeared a few times. The rearrangement links TRBV5-1 to TRBJ2-5; D is possibly TRBD1 (6 bases). This CDR3 region has 13 residues. Looked up from germline, CDR1 is SGHRS and CDR2 is YFSETQ. Trimming removed 6 bases at V and 3 bases at J, with 12 bases between. This CDR3 reads CASKGQNKETQYF. CDR3 sequence (DNA): TGCGCCAGCAAAGGACAGAATAAAGAGACCCAGTACTTC.

This clonotype has ten or more counts. This chain links TRBV29-1 with TRBJ1-1; TRBD1 is a possible D gene (5 bases). Deletions cut 4 bases from V and 7 bases from J, with 13 bases between. The CDR3 runs 12 residues. Germline V CDR1 and CDR2: SQVTM, ANQGSEA. CDR3 nucleotide sequence: TGCAGCGTTGGAGGGAGACAGCTTGAAGCTTTCTTT. Protein product: CSVGGRQLEAFF.

The CDR3 DNA follows: TGTGCCAGCAGCTTGGCCCGACAGTGGGGGGTCACAGATACGCAGTATTTT. Its translation: CASSLARQWGVTDTQYF. The genes are TRBV7-8 and TRBJ2-3; the D gene is possibly TRBD2 (6 bases). The germline V gene encodes CDR1 SGHVS and CDR2 FQNEAQ. The CDR3 has 17 residues. The V end was cut by 3 bases, the J end by 2 bases, with 18 bases between.